The 8 T cell receptor beta chains reported below all come from one sample, sequenced in a study of graft-versus-host responses after intestinal transplantation. For these TCRs, the target antigens are not known. The table came from immunoSEQ multiplex PCR; TCRdb's copy has only in-frame clones and leaves some out. The data contain about 86,000 clones, about 87% of them singletons. The specimen comprised unstimulated CD4+ T cells sorted from spleen or lymph node cells, sampled before transplant. Receptors originate from a human donor who was the organ donor for an intestinal transplant.

The J gene is TRBJ2-4, the V gene TRBV9, with D maybe TRBD2 (5 bases). V lost 8 bases and J 0 bases, leaving 9 bases between the germline ends. Per germline, CDR1 SGDLS and CDR2 YYNGEE. The CDR3 runs 13 residues. The CDR3 is CARAVLAKNIQYF. The CDR3 nucleotides are TGTGCCAGAGCGGTGTTAGCCAAAAACATTCAGTACTTC.

This CDR3 is CARSFVIRGSYEQYF. The CDR3 nucleotides read TGTGCCAGAAGCTTCGTGATACGGGGGTCCTACGAGCAGTACTTC. The chain joins TRBV5-3 to TRBJ2-7, with a possible D match to TRBD2 (6 bases). TRBV5-3 is an open reading frame whose function is uncertain. The V and J ends lost 2 bases and 1 base respectively, with 13 bases between them. The CDR3 is 15 residues long.

In this sample, this clone turned up a few times. CDR3 in DNA: TGTGCCAGCAGCTTGGGGACTGCCTCTGGAAACACCATATATTTT. This gives the protein CASSLGTASGNTIYF. The chain joins TRBV5-4 to TRBJ1-3; no clear D. The germline V and J ends were trimmed by 0 bases and 0 bases, with 7 bases remaining between them. Germline assignment: CDR1 SGHNT and CDR2 YYREEE (reference sequence). The CDR3 is 15 residues long.

This chain uses TRBV5-6 with TRBJ2-1; D is possibly TRBD1 (6 bases). Looked up from germline, CDR1 is SGHDT and CDR2 is YYEEEE. V lost 4 bases to trimming and J lost 0 bases, with 14 bases between them. The length of the CDR3 is 16 residues. The DNA for the CDR3 is TGTGCCAGCAGCGAACGCACAGGGAGCTCCTACAATGAGCAGTTCTTC. Translating it yields CASSERTGSSYNEQFF.

The chain has TRBV11-3 and TRBJ1-2; 11 nucleotides match TRBD1. Germline-derived CDR1 and CDR2 are SGHNT and YENEEA. The CDR3 sequence is 14 residues long. V shed 5 bases and J 4 bases; nucleotides not matched to a gene: 3. This CDR3 is CASSADRGPYGYTF. The CDR3 DNA reads as TGTGCCAGCAGCGCGGACAGGGGGCCCTATGGCTACACCTTC.

The chain links TRBV6-6 to TRBJ2-3; 9 bases are a match to TRBD1. Per germline, CDR1 MNHNY and CDR2 SVGAGI (reference sequence). V was pared by 8 bases and J by 2 bases, with 11 bases of the junction left unmatched. CDR3 size: 16 residues. CDR3 DNA: TGTGCCAGCCGGCCACAGGGGGCCCTACCCACAGATACGCAGTATTTT. It encodes CASRPQGALPTDTQYF.

The chain combines TRBV4-3 with TRBJ1-4; a possible D gene is TRBD1 (5 bases). The V gene's germline CDR1 is LGHNA and CDR2 YSLEER. The CDR3 has 13 amino acids. Trimming cost V 3 bases and J 8 bases, with 10 bases left between them. CDR3 loop: CASSQSGSEKLFF. CDR3 bases: TGCGCCAGCAGCCAGTCAGGGTCCGAAAAACTGTTTTTT.

The table lists this clone with a few counts. The chain is built from TRBV6-5 and TRBJ2-2, with D perhaps TRBD2 (5 bases). The CDR3 has 15 amino acids. V was pared by 6 bases and J by 1 base, with 12 bases between. CDR1 is MNHEY, CDR2 SVGAGI, per germline. CDR3 sequence: CASRVALGNTGELFF. As DNA, the CDR3 is TGTGCCAGCAGGGTAGCGTTAGGGAACACCGGGGAGCTGTTTTTT.